This TCR beta chain was sequenced in a study of STAT5B mutations in CD4+ large granular lymphocyte leukemia. The survey-level immunoSEQ assay was used. Sequencing was performed with immunoSEQ multiplex PCR; in TCRdb, only in-frame clones are kept and a portion is missing. The sample carries tens of thousands of clones, less than 80% recorded once. Details on this clone: Its target is unknown.

This CDR3 has 13 residues. V was shortened by 2 bases and J by 8 bases, with 9 bases between the two germline ends. Germline values: CDR1 ENHRY, CDR2 SYGVKD. Notes on the study in general: Data were not HLA-matched across samples. Compared with healthy controls (2/35), patient top clones favored TRBV06 (8/27).

This clonotype was obtained from a human donor in good health. The chain employs TRBV10-3 and TRBJ2-2; D possibly corresponds to TRBD1 (6 bases). The material sequenced was CD4+ T cells from blood buffy coats. The CDR3: CAISETGRGELFF. The CDR3, as DNA: TGTGCCATCAGTGAGACAGGGCGGGGGGAGCTGTTTTTT.